Detailed here is one T cell receptor (beta chain). Its specificity is not known. These data come from a study of T cell responses to AZD1222 COVID-19 vaccine. The table came from immunoSEQ multiplex PCR; TCRdb's copy has only in-frame clones and leaves some out. The sample has roughly 130,000 clones; approximately 85% are singletons. Study outcomes and limitations: Recipients of two AZD1222 doses showed rising Spike-specific TCR breadth and depth.

Sequenced here: peripheral blood, sampled on day 0 of AZD1222 vaccination. The receptor comes from an adult in good health.

CDR3 coding DNA: TGTGCCTGGAGCTACCTCCGGGGTAGGAATGAGCAGTTCTTC. It yields the protein CAWSYLRGRNEQFF. This chain connects TRBV30 to TRBJ2-1, with D tentatively TRBD2 (5 bases). The CDR3 is 14 amino acids. The germline CDR1 and CDR2 sequences are GTSNPN and SVGIG (reference sequence). Trimming removed 3 bases from V and 7 bases from J, with 16 bases in between.